The present T cell receptor (beta chain) was sequenced within a study of control samples from healthy donors and cancer patients. The V gene's germline CDR1 is MNHEY and CDR2 SVGAGI. The V and J ends lost 6 bases and 1 base respectively, with 9 bases between them. CDR3 length: 13 amino acids. The table came from immunoSEQ multiplex PCR; TCRdb's copy has only in-frame clones and leaves some out. This sample has approximately 150,000 clones, with roughly 94% found just once. The sequencing input was PBMCs. V gene TRBV6-5 combines with J gene TRBJ1-2, with D uncertain. This clonotype originated in a man aged 55-75 years with colorectal cancer. Written as DNA, the CDR3 is TGTGCCAGCAGCCGGGAGCTTAACTATGGCTACACCTTC. The encoded protein is CASSRELNYGYTF.